This T cell receptor beta chain was recovered during a study of regulatory dendritic cells for organ transplantation (dated by TCRdb to 2016 to 2017). For the study in its entirety: Monocytes were cultured with vitamin D3 on days 0 and 4 and with IL-10 on day 4 to generate regulatory dendritic cells. Sorted naive and memory CD4+ and CD8+ T cells had their TCRbeta repertoires sequenced both before and after allostimulation with either regulatory or mature dendritic cells. On day 6, LPS was added to the DC cultures so that the response of the DCs to a potent maturation-inducing agent could be evaluated.

Points the paper makes about the study in general: In both subjects, allostimulation led to expansion of memory CD8+ clones, though the expansion induced by regulatory dendritic cells appeared to be more limited than that induced by mature dendritic cells. Among the resting subsets, the most alloreactive TCR clonotypes were found in memory CD8+ T cells. The authors pointed out considerable heterogeneity between individuals in the alloreactive memory CD8+ T cell pool, and only two subjects were sequenced. The repertoires of naive CD4+ and CD8+ T cells were highly diverse, while memory cell repertoires were less diverse, with memory CD8+ cells being the most oligoclonal.

Sorted T cell subsets were CFSE-labeled and co-cultured for five to six days with allogeneic regulatory or mature dendritic cells at a 1:10 DC:T ratio. Naive T cells were sorted as CD45RA+ and memory T cells as CD45RO+ CD4+ or CD8+ cells by FACS. Two healthy control subjects provided the T cells used for TCR sequencing. Genomic DNA was extracted with the Qiagen DNeasy Blood & Tissue Kit. A multiplexed two-step PCR with Vbeta-specific forward primers and Jbeta-specific reverse primers was used to amplify the TCRbeta CDR3 regions. TCRbeta libraries were sequenced on an Illumina instrument through the immunoSEQ service. For the original study's pipeline: V, D and J genes were assigned using IMGT annotation, and counts were corrected for multiplex PCR bias using synthetic CDR3 analogues. Repertoire clonality was computed in the immunoSEQ Analyzer as one minus normalized Shannon entropy. Clonal expansion was defined by Fisher's exact test with Benjamini-Hochberg false discovery rate control, using two-tailed P<0.01. What TCRdb holds here is the immuneACCESS table cut down to in-frame rearrangements. Part of the clones is not present; checked against another copy, under half of the missing clones reflect an unresolved V gene, and the others are unexplained. That table is the source of V, J and clone size, and D and trimming were worked out from the DNA. This sample lists fewer than 20,000 clones; roughly 80% were detected once. The top ten hold about 3% of the sample.

As regards this clone: The clone's antigen remains unknown. No quality values exist for individual bases; no much larger clone is one base distant.

The sample was memory CD4+ T cells from blood cultured with regulatory dendritic cells. The cell subset or site label of this sample denotes: CD45RO+ memory T cells. The clonotype was recovered from a human donor in good health.

The base sequence is TGTGCCAGCAGTTTCCTAGGACAGGGGGCCGGAGAGACCCAGTACTTC. Translated, it gives CASSFLGQGAGETQYF. The chain is encoded by TRBV27 joined to TRBJ2-5; TRBD1 aligns with 11 central bases. Via the germline V gene (reference sequence), CDR1 is MNHEY and CDR2 SMNVEV. V is pruned by 3 bases and J by 4 bases, leaving 7 bases of the junction without a gene match. The CDR3 runs 16 amino acids, cysteine and phenylalanine included. Only the CDR3 DNA stays, 48 bases, in frame from base 1.